The text below deals with one T cell receptor beta chain. Libraries were prepared by immunoSEQ multiplex PCR; TCRdb keeps only in-frame clonotypes and omits some of them. This table holds about 350,000 clones, approximately 91% found once. This sample was taken from a study of blood T cell repertoires in COVID-19. In the study overall: The United States, Italy and Spain were the sources of the acute and convalescent COVID-19 samples.

Cohort allocation depended upon clinical history that participants reported. A COVID-19 case was met by exposed participants within 2 weeks before study entry. The CDR3 totals 16 residues. CDR1 SGHRS and CDR2 YFSETQ come from the germline V gene. The J segment lost 5 bases and the V segment lost 4 bases, leaving 13 bases of the junction unmatched. V and J are TRBV5-1 and TRBJ2-3; 7 bases map to TRBD2. The receptor was isolated from a woman aged 25 to 45 who had been exposed to COVID-19. Sequences were obtained from PBMCs or T cells enriched from blood (not recorded which). As DNA, the CDR3 is TGCGCCAGCAGCCTCGGACTAGGAAGCGGAGAAGATACGCAGTATTTT. Protein product: CASSLGLGSGEDTQYF.